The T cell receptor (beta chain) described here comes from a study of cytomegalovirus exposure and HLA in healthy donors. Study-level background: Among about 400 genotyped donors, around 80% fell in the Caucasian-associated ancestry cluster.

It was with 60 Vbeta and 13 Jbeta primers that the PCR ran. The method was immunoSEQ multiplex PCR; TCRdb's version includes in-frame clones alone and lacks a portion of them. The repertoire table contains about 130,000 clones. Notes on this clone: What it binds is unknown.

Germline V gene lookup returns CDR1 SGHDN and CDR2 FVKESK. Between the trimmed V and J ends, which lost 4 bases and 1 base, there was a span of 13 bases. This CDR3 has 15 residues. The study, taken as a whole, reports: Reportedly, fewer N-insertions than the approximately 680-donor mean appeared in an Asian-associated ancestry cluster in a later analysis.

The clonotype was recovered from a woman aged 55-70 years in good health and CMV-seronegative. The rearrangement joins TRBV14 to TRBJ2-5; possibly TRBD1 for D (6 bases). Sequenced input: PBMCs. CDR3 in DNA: TGTGCCAGCAGCCCTTACACAGGGTTCCAAGAGACCCAGTACTTC. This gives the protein CASSPYTGFQETQYF.